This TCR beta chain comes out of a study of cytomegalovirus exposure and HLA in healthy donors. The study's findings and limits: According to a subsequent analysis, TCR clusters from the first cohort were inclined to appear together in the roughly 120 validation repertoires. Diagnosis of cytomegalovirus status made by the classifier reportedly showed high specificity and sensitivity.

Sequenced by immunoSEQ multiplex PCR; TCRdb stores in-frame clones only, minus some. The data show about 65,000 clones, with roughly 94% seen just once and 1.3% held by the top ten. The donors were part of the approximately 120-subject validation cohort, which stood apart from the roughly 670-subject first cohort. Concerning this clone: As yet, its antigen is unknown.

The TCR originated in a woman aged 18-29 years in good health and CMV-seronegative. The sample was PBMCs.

CDR3 in amino acids: CASSSWAAYEQYF. The CDR3 DNA follows: TGTGCCAGCAGCTCTTGGGCAGCCTACGAGCAGTACTTC. This rearrangement joins TRBV7-2 to TRBJ2-7; no firm D call. Per the germline V gene, CDR1 is SGHTA and CDR2 is FQGNSA. The CDR3 extends over 13 amino acids. V gave up 4 bases and J gave up 2 bases, with 9 bases separating them.